This TCR beta chain derives from a study of identical twins. Study-level results: There were fewer insertions in abundant cord blood beta clonotypes, but memory repertoires showed no such pattern. Twin sharing of out-of-frame TCR alpha was underestimated by models in monozygotic pairs. Within beta out-of-frame sequences, the excess sharing observed between twins was weaker. Diverse VJ usage suggested most zero-insertion clonotypes were not invariant T cells.

V trimming: 2 bases; J trimming: 9 bases; junction bases outside the gene matches: 4. The CDR3 covers 13 residues. Looked up from germline, CDR1 is MNHNY and CDR2 is SVGAGI (reference sequence). This clonotype has just a few counts. The antigen is unknown. Each CDR3 protein is one row after TCRdb ran MiXCR on the 5' RACE reads. The sample lists around 960,000 distinct CDR3 sequences; 12% were seen once. This sample was shared with a second study, whose subject was yellow fever vaccine responses in identical twins.

The source material was PBMCs. The chain couples TRBV6-6 to TRBJ2-1; 7 bases map to TRBD1. The TCR sequence derives from a young woman in good health. Here the CDR3 DNA reads TGTGCCAGCAGTTACCCAGGGGGTCGTGAGCAGTTCTTC. Protein: CASSYPGGREQFF.